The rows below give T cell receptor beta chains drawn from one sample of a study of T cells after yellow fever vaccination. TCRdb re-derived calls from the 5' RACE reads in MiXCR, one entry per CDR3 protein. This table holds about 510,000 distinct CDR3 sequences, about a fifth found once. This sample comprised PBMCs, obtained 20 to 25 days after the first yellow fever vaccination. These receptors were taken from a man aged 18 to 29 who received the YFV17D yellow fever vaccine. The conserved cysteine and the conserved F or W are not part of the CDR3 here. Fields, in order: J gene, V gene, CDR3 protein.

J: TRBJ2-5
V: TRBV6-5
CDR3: ASSYSASGAFKETQY

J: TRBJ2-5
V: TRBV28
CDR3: ASSLSQGAETQY

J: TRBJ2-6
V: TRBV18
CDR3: ASSPLGTGANVLT

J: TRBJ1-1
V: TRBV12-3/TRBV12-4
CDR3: ASSELGGGTEAF

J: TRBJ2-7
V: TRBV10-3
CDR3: AISDPGDSPYEQY

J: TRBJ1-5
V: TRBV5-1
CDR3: ASSLKNTNRGNQPQH

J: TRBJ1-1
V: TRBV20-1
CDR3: SARPYVGWNRNAEAF

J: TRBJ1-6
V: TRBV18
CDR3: ASSPLDNSPLH

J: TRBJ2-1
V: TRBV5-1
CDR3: ASSSQTGYSDNEQF

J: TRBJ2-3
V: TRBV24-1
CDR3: ATSESRGGTDTQY

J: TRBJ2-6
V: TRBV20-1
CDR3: SARDLERGTSGANVLT

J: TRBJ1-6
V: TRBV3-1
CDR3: ASSQELVLLSPLH

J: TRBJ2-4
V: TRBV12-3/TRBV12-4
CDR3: ASSFFQAAKNIQY

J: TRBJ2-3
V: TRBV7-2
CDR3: ASSPRAIADTQY

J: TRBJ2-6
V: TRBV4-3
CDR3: ASSQGDGANVLT

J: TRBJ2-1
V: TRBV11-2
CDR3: ASSILTSGTYNEQF

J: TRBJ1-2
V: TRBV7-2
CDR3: ASSQGQGMNYGYT

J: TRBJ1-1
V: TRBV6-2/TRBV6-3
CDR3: ASSPAVEAF

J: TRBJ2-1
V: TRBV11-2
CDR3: ASSPQRGSWNEQF

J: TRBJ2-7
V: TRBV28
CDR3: ASTSRGSGVFRYEQY

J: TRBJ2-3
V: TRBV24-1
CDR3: ATSGSSGGLPHTDTQY

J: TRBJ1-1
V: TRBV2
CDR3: ASTWGSTEAF

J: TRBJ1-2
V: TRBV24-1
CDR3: APPFKNYGYT

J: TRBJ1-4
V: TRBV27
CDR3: ASGGSATNEKLF

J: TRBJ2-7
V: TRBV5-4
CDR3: ASSGSGVEY

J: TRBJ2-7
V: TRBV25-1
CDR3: ASSGPWHIYEQY

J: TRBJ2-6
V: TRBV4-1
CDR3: ASSKDQDRVKSGANVLT

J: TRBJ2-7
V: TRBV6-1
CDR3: ASSRTKVSYEQY

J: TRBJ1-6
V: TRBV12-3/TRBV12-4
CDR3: ASSLQHNSPLH

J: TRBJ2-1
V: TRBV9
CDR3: ASSVNPQDRPLREQF

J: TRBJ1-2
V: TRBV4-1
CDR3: ASSQGDRGPDGYT

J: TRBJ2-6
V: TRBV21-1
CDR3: ASSSLDGFEGLGANVLT

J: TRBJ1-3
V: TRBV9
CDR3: ASRPGVGNTIY

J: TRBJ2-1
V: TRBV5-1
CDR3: ASSEGLAGAYSYNEQF

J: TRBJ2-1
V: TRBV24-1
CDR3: ATSDSGGDEQF

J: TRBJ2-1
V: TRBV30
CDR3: AWSGGLAGGRNEQF

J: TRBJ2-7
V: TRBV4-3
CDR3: ASSWGRGGYEQY

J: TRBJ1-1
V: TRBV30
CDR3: ARWTGGTEAF

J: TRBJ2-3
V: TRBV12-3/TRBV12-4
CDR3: ASSPRDRVSDTQY

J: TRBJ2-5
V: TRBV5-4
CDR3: ASSPSQGGGETQY